This T cell receptor (beta chain) was profiled in a study of blood T cell repertoires in COVID-19. About the study: T cells, B-cell-depleted T cells, or PBMCs supplied cDNA or gDNA.

Original methodology: Reference gene primer amplification yielded estimated nucleated cell counts. The method was immunoSEQ multiplex PCR; TCRdb's version includes in-frame clones alone and lacks a portion of them. That table supplies the V and J calls and clone size; D and trimming were determined from the DNA. The sample includes about 94,000 clones, approximately 74% of them seen just once. The CDR3 is made up of 16 amino acids. With 3 bases removed from V and 0 bases from J, the gap between germline ends came to 12 bases. Per germline, CDR1 KGHSH and CDR2 LQKENI. The Seattle patients joined while their infection was active and were tracked longitudinally afterward.

This receptor was identified in a man in his 70s with COVID-19, enrolled during active disease. Sequencing was carried out using peripheral blood. The V gene is TRBV18, the J gene TRBJ1-5; possibly TRBD1 for D (5 bases). The CDR3 spells CASSPTGGYSNQPQHF. The CDR3 DNA is TGTGCCAGCTCACCTACCGGGGGATATAGCAATCAGCCCCAGCATTTT.